This T cell receptor (beta chain) originates from a study of cytomegalovirus exposure and HLA in healthy donors. Study-wide results and caveats: There were several of the most significant clusters that appeared linked to common viral pathogens in a later analysis.

PCR amplification relied on 60 Vbeta primers (plus 13 Jbeta primers). The method was immunoSEQ multiplex PCR; TCRdb's version includes in-frame clones alone and lacks a portion of them. Altogether about 99,000 clones are present, approximately 80% being singletons, with the ten largest covering roughly 3.2%. Trimming took 5 bases from V and 7 from J; bases not matched to a gene: 9. In germline, CDR1 is MNHEY, CDR2 SVGAGI. This CDR3 has 15 amino acids. In the case of this clone: Its cognate antigen is unknown.

The clonotype was recovered from a man aged 35 to 55 in good health and CMV-seronegative. The V call is TRBV6-5, the J call TRBJ2-1; 9 bases align to TRBD1. The sample was PBMCs. The CDR3 DNA reads TGTGCCAGCAGTCCTTGGACAGGGGTTCGTAATGAGCAGTTCTTC. It specifies CASSPWTGVRNEQFF.